These 8 T cell receptor beta chains share one sample of origin, sequenced in a study of shared clonotypes between healthy human individuals. The protocol was immunoSEQ multiplex PCR, while the TCRdb copy is restricted to in-frame clones and leaves out a portion. The table includes some 2,400,000 clones, around 95% detected once. The sequenced sample was naive CD4+ T cells sorted from blood. The subset: CD45RA+ positively selected. These receptors came from a man aged 18 to 30 in good health.

In this sample, this clone turned up a few times. CDR3 sequence (DNA): TGTGCCAGCTGGGACCGCCGTCTTTATAATTCACCCCTCCACTTT. Translation gives CASWDRRLYNSPLHF. V and J are TRBV6-5 and TRBJ1-6; possibly TRBD1 for D (5 bases). Trimming stripped 8 bases from V and 4 bases from J, with 15 bases between. The CDR3 has 15 amino acids. CDR1 MNHEY and CDR2 SVGAGI come from the germline V gene.

V and J are TRBV2 and TRBJ2-2; possibly TRBD2 for D (6 bases). The CDR3 runs 12 residues. Germline CDR1 reads SNHLY; CDR2 reads FYNNEI. Trimming took 7 bases from V and 5 from J, leaving 8 bases between them. CDR3 sequence reads: CASIRETGELFF. The CDR3 DNA is TGTGCCAGCATACGGGAGACCGGGGAGCTGTTTTTT.

Comments on this clone: This same CDR3 is encoded by further DNA sequences in the sample. The rearrangement uses TRBV7-9 and TRBJ2-7, with D maybe TRBD2 (5 bases). The CDR3 has 14 residues. CDR1 and CDR2 from the germline V gene are SEHNR and FQNEAQ (reference sequence). V lost 1 base, J lost 1 base, and 8 bases lay in between. The CDR3 sequence: CASSLGPGSYEQYF. The CDR3 coding sequence is TGTGCCAGCAGCTTAGGGCCGGGATCCTACGAGCAGTACTTC.

J is TRBJ1-1 and V is TRBV7-6; D is uncertain. The V end was cut by 1 base, the J end by 3 bases, with 9 bases between. CDR3 size: 14 residues. From germline, CDR1 is SGHVS and CDR2 FNYEAQ. The CDR3 loop is CASSLEGSDTEAFF. CDR3 bases: TGTGCCAGCAGCTTAGAAGGCAGCGACACTGAAGCTTTCTTT. The full variable domain, in which reference TRBV7-6 and TRBJ1-1 provide the parts outside the CDR3, is GAGVSQSPRYKVTKRGQDVALRCDPISGHVSLYWYRQALGQGPEFLTYFNYEAQQDKSGLPNDRFSAERPEGSISTLTIQRTEQRDSAMYRCASSLEGSDTEAFFGQGTRLTVV.

The chain combines TRBV2 with TRBJ2-1; D perhaps matches TRBD2 (6 bases). The CDR3 is 11 residues long. Germline lookup yields CDR1 SNHLY and CDR2 FYNNEI. Between the trimmed V and J ends, which lost 8 bases and 9 bases, there was a span of 11 bases. The CDR3 nucleotides are TGTGCCAGCCACGGGGGAGGTGAGCAGTTCTTC. It translates to CASHGGGEQFF.

The V call is TRBV21-1, the J call TRBJ2-1; the listed D gene, TRBD2, was not tested against the DNA. TRBV21-1 is termed a pseudogene. This CDR3 region has 16 residues. In nucleotides, the CDR3 is TGTGCCAGCAGCCCCGCAGCTAGCGGATTCTACAATGAGCAGTTCTTC. Amino acid sequence: CASSPAASGFYNEQFF.

CDR3 region: CASSRDSGNTEAFF. The CDR3, as DNA: TGTGCCAGCAGCAGGGATTCCGGGAACACTGAAGCTTTCTTT. V and J are TRBV16 and TRBJ1-1; D not resolved. Looked up from germline, CDR1 is KGHSY and CDR2 is FQNENV. The CDR3 spans 14 residues. The V and J ends lost 5 bases and 1 base respectively, with 11 bases between them.

This sequence joins TRBV5-1 and TRBJ2-5, with D unclear. Per the germline V gene, CDR1 is SGHRS and CDR2 is YFSETQ. The CDR3 extends over 13 amino acids. V dropped 2 bases and J dropped 5 bases, with 10 bases sitting between them. The CDR3 here is CASSLRVTETQYF. CDR3 DNA: TGCGCCAGCAGCTTACGGGTAACGGAGACCCAGTACTTC.